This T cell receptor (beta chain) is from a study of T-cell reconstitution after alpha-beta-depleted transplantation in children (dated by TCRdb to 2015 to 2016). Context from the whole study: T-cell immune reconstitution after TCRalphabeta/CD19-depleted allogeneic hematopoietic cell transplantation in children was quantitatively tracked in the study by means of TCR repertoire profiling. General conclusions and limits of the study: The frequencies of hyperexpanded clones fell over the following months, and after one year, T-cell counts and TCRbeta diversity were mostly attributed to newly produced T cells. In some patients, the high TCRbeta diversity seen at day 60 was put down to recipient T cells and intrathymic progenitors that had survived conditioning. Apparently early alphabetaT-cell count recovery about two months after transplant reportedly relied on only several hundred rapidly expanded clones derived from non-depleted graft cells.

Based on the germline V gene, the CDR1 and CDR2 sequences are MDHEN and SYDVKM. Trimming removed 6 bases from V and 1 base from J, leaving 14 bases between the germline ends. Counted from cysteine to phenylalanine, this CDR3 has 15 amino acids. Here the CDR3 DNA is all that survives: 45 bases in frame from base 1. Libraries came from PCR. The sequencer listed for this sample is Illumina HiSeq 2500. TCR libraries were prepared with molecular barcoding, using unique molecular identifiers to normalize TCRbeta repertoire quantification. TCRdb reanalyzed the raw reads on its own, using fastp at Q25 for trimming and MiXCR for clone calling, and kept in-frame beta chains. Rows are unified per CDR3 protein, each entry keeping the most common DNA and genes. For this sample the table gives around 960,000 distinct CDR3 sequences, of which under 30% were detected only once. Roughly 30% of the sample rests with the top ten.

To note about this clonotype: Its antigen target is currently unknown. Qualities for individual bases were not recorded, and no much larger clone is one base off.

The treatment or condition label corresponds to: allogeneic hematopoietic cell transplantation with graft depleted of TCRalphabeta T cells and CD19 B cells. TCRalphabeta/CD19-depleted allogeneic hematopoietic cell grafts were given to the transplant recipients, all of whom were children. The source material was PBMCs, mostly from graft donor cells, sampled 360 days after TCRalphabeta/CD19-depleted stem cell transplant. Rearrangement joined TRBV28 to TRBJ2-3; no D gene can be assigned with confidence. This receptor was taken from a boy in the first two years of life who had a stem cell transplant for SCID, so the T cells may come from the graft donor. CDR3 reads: CASRSAAAGTDTQYF. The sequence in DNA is TGTGCCAGCAGATCTGCCGCAGCTGGCACAGATACGCAGTATTTT.